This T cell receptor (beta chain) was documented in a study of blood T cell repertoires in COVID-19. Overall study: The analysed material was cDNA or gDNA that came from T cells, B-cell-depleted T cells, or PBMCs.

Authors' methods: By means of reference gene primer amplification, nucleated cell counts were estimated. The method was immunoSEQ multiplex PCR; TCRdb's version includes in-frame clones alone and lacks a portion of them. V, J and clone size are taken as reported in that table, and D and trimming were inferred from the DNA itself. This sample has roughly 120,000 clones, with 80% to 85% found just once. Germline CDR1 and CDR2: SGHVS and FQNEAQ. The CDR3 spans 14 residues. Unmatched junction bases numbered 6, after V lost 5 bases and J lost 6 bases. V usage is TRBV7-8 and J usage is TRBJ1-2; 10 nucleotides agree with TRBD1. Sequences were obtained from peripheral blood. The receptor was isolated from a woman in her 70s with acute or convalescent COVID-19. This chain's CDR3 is CASSAGQGEDGYTF. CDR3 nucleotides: TGTGCCAGCAGCGCTGGACAGGGGGAGGATGGCTACACCTTC.